This T cell receptor beta chain was recorded in a study of CD8+ T cells in alopecia areata. As for this clone: What it binds is not known.

Extracted RNA was reverse transcribed into cDNA, the sequencing template. Generated by immunoSEQ multiplex PCR, the TCRdb table keeps only in-frame clones and is missing some. The sample has more than 100,000 clones, roughly half seen once. Germline V lookup: CDR1 MDHEN, CDR2 SYDVKM. CDR3 size: 13 residues. V lost 3 bases to trimming and J lost 2 bases, with 7 bases between them. Isolation of CD4+ and CD8+ T cells from PBMCs was achieved by sorting. Study findings and constraints: TCR sharing across patients was less clear than in mice, possibly HLA-related.

The rearrangement uses TRBV28 and TRBJ1-2; no clear D gene. The sequence was obtained from a human donor in good health. The sequenced sample consisted of CD4+ T cells sorted from blood. In DNA, the CDR3 is TGTGCCAGCAGTTTGTCCCGGAACTATGGCTACACCTTC. Translating it yields CASSLSRNYGYTF.